This T cell receptor (beta chain) came from a study of T cells in Graves' hyperthyroidism and ophthalmopathy. In germline, CDR1 is SGHRS, CDR2 YFSETQ. Trimming removed 4 bases at V and 6 bases at J, with 12 bases between. CDR3 length: 13 amino acids. Amplified regions were TCR beta CDR3 sequences from RNA transcripts. RT-PCR in the first round (using the HTBI primer set) targeted the TCR CDR3. TCRdb re-derived calls from the multiplex PCR reads in MiXCR, one entry per CDR3 protein. Here the sample spans almost 500,000 distinct CDR3 sequences, under 25% being singletons. Findings of the study overall: Blood also held most thyroid clonotypes expanded beyond 0.001.

This clonotype appeared many times. Its antigen is currently unknown. Ophthalmopathy patients had Clinical Activity Score at least 3, NOSPECS grade at least 4, duration under 3 months. This clonotype was sampled from a woman in her 70s with Graves' ophthalmopathy. The chain links TRBV5-1 to TRBJ2-3, with TRBD1 as a possible D gene (5 bases). Source material: blood. The CDR3 spells CASSPHNRDTQYF. DNA for the CDR3: TGCGCCAGCAGCCCACATAACAGGGATACGCAGTATTTT. Complete variable domain (other parts from reference TRBV5-1 and TRBJ2-3): KAGVTQTPRYLIKTRGQQVTLSCSPISGHRSVSWYQQTPGQGLQFLFEYFSETQRNKGNFPGRFSGRQFSNSRSEMNVSTLELGDSALYLCASSPHNRDTQYFGPGTRLTVL.